This entry describes one T cell receptor (beta chain). Its specificity is unknown. The data stem from a study of vaccination and CD4 T cells after COVID-19. As for the study in general: The BNT162b2 or mRNA-1273 vaccine was given to participants in two doses.

Treatment: roughly ten-day PBMC culture with coronavirus spike peptide pools or control peptides (ViraFEST assay). Expansion of antigen-specific T cells with peptide pools by ViraFEST preceded sequencing of TCRs. Culture conditions combined around 2 million PBMCs per well with around 9.7 IU/ml IL-2 and 8.5 to 10 ug/ml peptide pools. This CDR3 contains 18 residues. Germline V gene lookup returns CDR1 SGHNT and CDR2 YYREEE (reference sequence). The trim removed 3 bases at V and 2 bases at J, leaving 12 bases unmatched. Cultured CD4+ T-cell DNA underwent Oncomine TCR Beta short-read sequencing. TCRdb called the PCR reads again in MiXCR, with one record for every CDR3 protein. The table records more than 15,000 distinct CDR3 sequences, about two fifths of them present only once.

Sequencing used CD4+ T cells from blood, cultured in vitro, obtained before SARS-CoV-2 vaccination. The TCR was taken from a human donor who had recovered from COVID-19. The chain has TRBV5-4 and TRBJ2-2, with TRBD2 matching 8 bases. For the CDR3, the DNA is TGTGCCAGCAGCTCGGGACCCCCCACTAGCGGTAACACCGGGGAGCTGTTTTTT. This gives the protein CASSSGPPTSGNTGELFF.